A single T cell receptor beta chain is shown here with its context. The sample has other DNA sequences that encode this CDR3 too. Original analysis: From reference gene primer amplification, estimates of nucleated cell counts were derived. Produced via immunoSEQ multiplex PCR; TCRdb's table is partial and in-frame only. For V, J and clone size, that table is used; D and trimming come from the DNA. The table has roughly 150,000 clones, 79% seen once. The data are from a study of blood T cell repertoires in COVID-19. Overall study: Two negative PCRs, clearance, or symptom resolution characterized the recovered Cohort 3 donors. Samples of COVID-19 (acute and convalescent) were obtained from the United States, Italy and Spain.

In germline, CDR1 is SEHNR, CDR2 FQNEAQ (reference sequence). The CDR3 has 13 amino acids. The germline V and J ends were trimmed by 5 bases and 5 bases, with 10 bases remaining between them. Cohorts were determined from participant-reported clinical history. The chain combines TRBV7-9 with TRBJ1-5; D might be TRBD1 (5 bases). The sequenced material came from PBMCs or T cells enriched from blood (not recorded which). The sequence was collected from an older woman in a cohort exposed to, infected with or recovered from COVID-19 (not recorded which). The DNA of the CDR3 is TGTGCCAGCAGCCTTGACAGTTATCAGCCCCAGCATTTT. Translation gives CASSLDSYQPQHF.